This TCR beta chain was captured in a study of cytomegalovirus exposure and HLA in healthy donors. In the study overall: Samples from HLA-typed donors yielded about 85 million unique TCRs in an early data release.

The study ran its PCR with 60 Vbeta and 13 Jbeta primers. Clones were sequenced by immunoSEQ multiplex PCR, and TCRdb holds only the in-frame ones, with some missing. The sample has some 120,000 clones, over 9.5% seen once. Donors consisted of healthy bone marrow donors. There are a few counts of this clone. The CDR3 spans 17 residues. J was trimmed by 4 bases and V by 4 bases; bases with no gene match: 16. Germline V lookup: CDR1 LGHNA, CDR2 YNFKEQ. V gene TRBV4-2 combines with J gene TRBJ2-7; 7 nucleotides line up with TRBD1. Sample: PBMCs. The source of this sequence is a woman aged 18-29 years in good health and CMV-seropositive. The CDR3 DNA is TGTGCCAGCAGCCCGCAGACAACAGGGGTCATAGTGTACGAGCAGTACTTC. Its translation is CASSPQTTGVIVYEQYF.